This T cell receptor beta chain was sequenced for a study of OX40 agonist ivuxolimab in advanced cancers. The CDR3 contains 16 residues. The germline CDR1 and CDR2 sequences are MNHNS and SASEGT. The J segment lost 3 bases and the V segment lost 3 bases, leaving 9 bases of the junction unmatched. Blood got drawn at baseline, again on cycle 4 day 1, and then on cycle 7 day 1. The table came from immunoSEQ multiplex PCR; TCRdb's copy has only in-frame clones and leaves some out. The profile shows 50,000 to 70,000 clones, roughly four fifths of them singletons. The genes are TRBV6-1 and TRBJ2-7; 9 nucleotides agree with TRBD1. Specimen: CD4+ or CD8+ T cells sorted from blood, collected in a trial of the OX40 agonist ivuxolimab. This clonotype was obtained from an adult with an advanced solid tumor such as melanoma, head and neck, liver or kidney cancer. CDR3 bases: TGTGCCAGCAGTGATGAATTGGGGACAGGGCACTACGAGCAGTACTTC. This sequence encodes CASSDELGTGHYEQYF.